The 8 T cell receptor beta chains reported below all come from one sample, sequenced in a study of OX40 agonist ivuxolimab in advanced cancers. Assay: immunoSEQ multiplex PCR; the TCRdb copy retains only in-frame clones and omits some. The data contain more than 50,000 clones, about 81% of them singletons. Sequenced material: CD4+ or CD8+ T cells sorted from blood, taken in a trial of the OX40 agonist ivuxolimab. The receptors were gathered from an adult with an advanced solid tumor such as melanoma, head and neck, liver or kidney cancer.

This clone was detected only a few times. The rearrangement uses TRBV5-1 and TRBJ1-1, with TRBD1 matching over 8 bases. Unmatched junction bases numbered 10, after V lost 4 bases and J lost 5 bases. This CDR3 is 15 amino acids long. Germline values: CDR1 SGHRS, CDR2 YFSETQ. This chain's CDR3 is CASSPGDRGGTEAFF. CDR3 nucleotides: TGCGCCAGCAGCCCCGGAGACAGGGGAGGGACTGAAGCTTTCTTT.

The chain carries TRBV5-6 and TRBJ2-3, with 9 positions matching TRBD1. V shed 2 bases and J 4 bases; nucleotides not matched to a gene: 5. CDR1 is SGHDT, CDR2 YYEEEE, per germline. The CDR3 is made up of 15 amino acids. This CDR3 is CASSLRDRDADTQYF. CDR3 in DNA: TGTGCCAGCAGCTTAAGGGACAGGGATGCAGATACGCAGTATTTT.

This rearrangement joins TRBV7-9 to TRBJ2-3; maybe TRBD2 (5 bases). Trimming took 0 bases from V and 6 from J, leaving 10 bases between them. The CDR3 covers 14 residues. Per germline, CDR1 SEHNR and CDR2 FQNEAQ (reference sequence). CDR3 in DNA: TGTGCCAGCAGCTTAGCGCGGGCTGGGGATACGCAGTATTTT. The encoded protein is CASSLARAGDTQYF. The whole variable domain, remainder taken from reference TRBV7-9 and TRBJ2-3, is DTGVSQNPRHKITKRGQNVTFRCDPISEHNRLYWYRQTLGQGPEFLTYFQNEAQLEKSRLLSDRFSAERPKGSFSTLEIQRTEQGDSAMYLCASSLARAGDTQYFGPGTRLTVL.

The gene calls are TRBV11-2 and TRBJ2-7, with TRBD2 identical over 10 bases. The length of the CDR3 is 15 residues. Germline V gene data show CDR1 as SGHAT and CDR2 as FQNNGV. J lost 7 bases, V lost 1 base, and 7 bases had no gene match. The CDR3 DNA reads TGTGCCAGCAGCTTAGTCCTAGCGGGGGCCGGGGAGCAGTACTTC. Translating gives CASSLVLAGAGEQYF.

The CDR3 spells CASSVAGTADTQYF. CDR3 coding DNA: TGTGCCAGCAGTGTAGCGGGAACAGCAGATACGCAGTATTTT. The V call is TRBV2, the J call TRBJ2-3; 8 positions match TRBD2. Germline values: CDR1 SNHLY, CDR2 FYNNEI. CDR3 size: 14 residues. Germline trimming cut 4 bases from V and 4 bases from J; bases unmatched to any gene: 4.

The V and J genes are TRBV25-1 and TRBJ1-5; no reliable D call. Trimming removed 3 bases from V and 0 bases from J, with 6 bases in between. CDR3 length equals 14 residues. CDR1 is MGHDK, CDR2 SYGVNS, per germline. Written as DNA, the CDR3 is TGTGCCAGCAGTGACCACTATAGCAATCAGCCCCAGCATTTT. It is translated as CASSDHYSNQPQHF.

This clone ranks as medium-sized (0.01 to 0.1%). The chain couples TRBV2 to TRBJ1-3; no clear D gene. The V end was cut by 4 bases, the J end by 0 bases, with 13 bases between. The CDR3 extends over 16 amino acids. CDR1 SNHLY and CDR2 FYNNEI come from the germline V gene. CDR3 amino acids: CASSVGLPLSGNTIYF. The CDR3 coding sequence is TGTGCCAGCAGTGTTGGACTTCCCCTCTCTGGAAACACCATATATTTT.

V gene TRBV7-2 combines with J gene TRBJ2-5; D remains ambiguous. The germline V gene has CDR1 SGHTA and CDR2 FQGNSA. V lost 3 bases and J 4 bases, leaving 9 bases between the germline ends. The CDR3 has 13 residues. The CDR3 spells CASSFRWGETQYF. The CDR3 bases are TGTGCCAGCAGCTTCCGCTGGGGAGAGACCCAGTACTTC. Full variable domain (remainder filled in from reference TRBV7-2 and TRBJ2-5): GAGVSQSPSNKVTEKGKDVELRCDPISGHTALYWYRQSLGQGLEFLIYFQGNSAPDKSGLPSDRFSAERTGGSVSTLTIQRTQQEDSAVYLCASSFRWGETQYFGPGTRLLVL.